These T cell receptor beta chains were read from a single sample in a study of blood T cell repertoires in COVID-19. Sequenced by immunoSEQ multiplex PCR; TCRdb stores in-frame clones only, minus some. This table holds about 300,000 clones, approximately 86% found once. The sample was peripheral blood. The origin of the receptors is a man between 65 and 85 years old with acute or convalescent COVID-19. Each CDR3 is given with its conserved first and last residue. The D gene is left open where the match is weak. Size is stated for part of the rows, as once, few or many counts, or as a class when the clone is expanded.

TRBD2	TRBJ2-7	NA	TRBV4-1	TGCGCCAGCAGCCAGACTAGCGGGGCTGCGTACGAGCAGTACTTC	CASSQTSGAAYEQYF
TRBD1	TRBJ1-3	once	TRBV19	TGTGCCAGTAGCCAGGGACAGCCAAACTCTGGAAACACCATATATTTT	CASSQGQPNSGNTIYF
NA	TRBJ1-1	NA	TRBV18	TGTGCCAGCTCACCTACCACAGGGCAAACGGGGGCTTTCTTT	CASSPTTGQTGAFF
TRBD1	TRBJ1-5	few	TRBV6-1	TGTGCCAGCAGTGACAGGGGGGATCAGCCCCAGCATTTT	CASSDRGDQPQHF
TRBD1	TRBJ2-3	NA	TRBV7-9	TGTGCCAGCACCGGACAGGGGTCCACAGATACGCAGTATTTT	CASTGQGSTDTQYF
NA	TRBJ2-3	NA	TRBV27	TGTGCCAGCAGTTTTAACCCCCGGGGCACAGATACGCAGTATTTT	CASSFNPRGTDTQYF
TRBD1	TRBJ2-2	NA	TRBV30	TGTGCCTGGACCCTAAGGGCAGGGGGAATCGGCACCGGGGAGCTGTTTTTT	CAWTLRAGGIGTGELFF
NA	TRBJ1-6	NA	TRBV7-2	TGTGCCAGCAGCTTAGATAGCCTTCCCCTCCACTTT	CASSLDSLPLHF
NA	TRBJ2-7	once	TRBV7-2	TGTGCCAGCAGCCCCGGGACTTCGGCCGAGCAGTACTTC	CASSPGTSAEQYF
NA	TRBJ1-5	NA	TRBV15	TGTGCCACCAGCAGAGTAGGCAATCAGCCCCAGCATTTT	CATSRVGNQPQHF